This T cell receptor (beta chain) was identified in a study of vaccination effects on CD4 cells after COVID-19. On the study more broadly: After the second dose, samples were taken at median day 72.

With 9 to 11 days of culture completed, CD4+ T cells were isolated. All participants had two doses of either the BNT162b2 or mRNA-1273 vaccine. The CDR3 totals 15 residues. Trimming removed 0 bases at V and 8 bases at J, with 12 bases between. CDR1 and CDR2 (germline): SGHRS, YFSETQ. Assay: immunoSEQ multiplex PCR; the TCRdb copy retains only in-frame clones and omits some. The sample yields 40,000 to 45,000 clones, 65% to 75% seen once. As regards this clone: Antigen: not known.

Material: CD4+ T cells from PBMCs cultured without peptide, obtained after COVID-19 vaccination. The clonotype originates from a human donor who received a COVID-19 vaccine. V usage is TRBV5-1 and J usage is TRBJ1-6, with a possible D match to TRBD1 (6 bases). The CDR3 bases are TGCGCCAGCAGCTTGGCCGGGACATCTTATTCACCCCTCCACTTT. This sequence encodes CASSLAGTSYSPLHF.